The rows below give T cell receptor beta chains drawn from one sample of a study of CD8 T cells in Susac syndrome. TCRdb analysed the immunoSEQ multiplex PCR reads with MiXCR anew, one entry per CDR3 protein. The sample consists of 150,000 to 200,000 distinct CDR3 sequences, 95% of them appearing once. Sequencing input: CD8+ T cells from PBMCs. These receptors were obtained from a human donor with multiple sclerosis. The conserved cysteine and the conserved F or W are not part of the CDR3 here. Fields, in order: V gene, CDR3 protein.

V gene: TRBV23-1
CDR3 protein: ASSQCPTGTPMETQY

V gene: TRBV3-1
CDR3 protein: ASSQWASQGVSDTQY

V gene: TRBV5-1
CDR3 protein: ASSLRQGGVYEQY

V gene: TRBV24-1
CDR3 protein: ATPTSDQPQH

V gene: TRBV7-9
CDR3 protein: ASSTLAGGPRDEQF

V gene: TRBV6-5
CDR3 protein: ASSHGRDRELF

V gene: TRBV2
CDR3 protein: ASSGVGQY

V gene: TRBV2
CDR3 protein: ARESDTQY

V gene: TRBV28
CDR3 protein: ASRQTYEQY

V gene: TRBV15
CDR3 protein: ATSREGRGWETQY

V gene: TRBV29-1
CDR3 protein: GTGDAEAF

V gene: TRBV12-5
CDR3 protein: ASSEEQF

V gene: TRBV23-1
CDR3 protein: ASSQSDGGIVLNSPLH

V gene: TRBV12-3/TRBV12-4
CDR3 protein: ASSLRGRETQY

V gene: TRBV29-1
CDR3 protein: SVEGLAGVYEQY

V gene: TRBV28
CDR3 protein: ASSFLGVGDTQY

V gene: TRBV12-3/TRBV12-4
CDR3 protein: ASSLGPGILGGELF

V gene: TRBV12-3/TRBV12-4
CDR3 protein: ASSLLRNGEQY

V gene: TRBV5-1
CDR3 protein: ASSPAPFTDTQY

V gene: TRBV4-2
CDR3 protein: ASSQEPGIRNTEAF

V gene: TRBV20-1
CDR3 protein: SARGRGRTDTQY

V gene: TRBV27
CDR3 protein: ASGTPWLASDEQF

V gene: TRBV2
CDR3 protein: ASSEPGWANSYNEQF

V gene: TRBV6-6
CDR3 protein: ASSLSTGFNEQY

V gene: TRBV29-1
CDR3 protein: SVDYADNYGYT

V gene: TRBV7-6
CDR3 protein: ASSLAEGSDEQY

V gene: TRBV2
CDR3 protein: ASSAWGSGTGTYEQY

V gene: TRBV9
CDR3 protein: ASSVGTSGRPGTQY

V gene: TRBV27
CDR3 protein: ASSNHPGATNTDTQY

V gene: TRBV20-1
CDR3 protein: SAREGATEAF

V gene: TRBV15
CDR3 protein: ATKDREYYGYT

V gene: TRBV20-1
CDR3 protein: SAVRTASYEQY

V gene: TRBV3-1
CDR3 protein: ASSEGASGSNNEQF

V gene: TRBV4-1
CDR3 protein: ASSQGGGNNEQF

V gene: TRBV29-1
CDR3 protein: SVDRPGQGDEQY

V gene: TRBV3-1
CDR3 protein: ASSPTTGWEAF

V gene: TRBV15
CDR3 protein: ATSIESGTGKETQY

V gene: TRBV28
CDR3 protein: ASSLAGSYNEQY

V gene: TRBV10-3
CDR3 protein: AISEGSFEAF

V gene: TRBV5-6
CDR3 protein: ASSLAYTGELF

V gene: TRBV7-2
CDR3 protein: ASRGVGTQY

V gene: TRBV2
CDR3 protein: ASTGRDGYT

V gene: TRBV4-1
CDR3 protein: ASSQVGRQYSEAF

V gene: TRBV29-1
CDR3 protein: SVTGTLNEKLF

V gene: TRBV7-9
CDR3 protein: ASSTTTDTQY

V gene: TRBV4-1
CDR3 protein: ASSLGGATEAF

V gene: TRBV4-2
CDR3 protein: ASSQDRTGNKPQH

V gene: TRBV5-1
CDR3 protein: ASSPTSGGEQY

V gene: TRBV12-3/TRBV12-4
CDR3 protein: ASSFASGYEQY

V gene: TRBV9
CDR3 protein: ASSARSRDEGTDTQY